A selection of T cell receptor beta chains follows, all from one sample in a study of PD-1 blockade in classical Hodgkin lymphoma. Profiling relied on immunoSEQ multiplex PCR, and the TCRdb table lists in-frame clones only, not all of them. The table includes roughly 46,000 clones, around 76% detected once. Sequences were derived from peripheral blood mononuclear cells (PBMCs), sampled before the fourth cycle of nivolumab. These receptor sequences come from a human donor with classical Hodgkin lymphoma. CDR3s include the opening cysteine and the closing phenylalanine or tryptophan. The order of the fields is clone size, V gene, J gene, CDR3 length, D gene, CDR3 DNA, CDR3 protein. D genes are given only for firm matches. Clone size appears in some rows only: once, few, many, or a class for an expanded clone.

.	TRBV7-8	TRBJ1-2	15	.	TGTGCCAGCAGCAAAGACACTGTAGGGTTCCATGGCTACACCTTC	CASSKDTVGFHGYTF
.	TRBV7-9	TRBJ2-5	15	.	TGTGCCAGCAGCCACGGACTGGAGACTTGGGAGACCCAGTACTTC	CASSHGLETWETQYF
.	TRBV18	TRBJ2-5	14	TRBD1	TGTGCCAGCTCACTGGAGGACAGGAGAGAGACCCAGTACTTC	CASSLEDRRETQYF
.	TRBV9	TRBJ1-3	16	.	TGTGCCAGCAGCGGGCGGGACCGAGACTCTGGAAACACCATATATTTT	CASSGRDRDSGNTIYF
.	TRBV7-2	TRBJ2-3	17	.	TGTGCCAGCAGCTTTACACATCCGGGACGGGGCACAGATACGCAGTATTTT	CASSFTHPGRGTDTQYF
few	TRBV5-1	TRBJ1-3	17	TRBD1	TGCGCCAGCAGCCCTGGACAGGGCTTGAGCTCTGGAAACACCATATATTTT	CASSPGQGLSSGNTIYF
.	TRBV7-6	TRBJ2-7	18	TRBD2	TGTGCCAGCAGCTTAGCGGGGGGTAGGCGGGAGGGCCGCGGCGAGCAGTACTTC	CASSLAGGRREGRGEQYF
.	TRBV2	TRBJ2-3	14	TRBD2	TGTGCCAGCAGGAGAAGCGGGAGCGGGGATACGCAGTATTTT	CASRRSGSGDTQYF
.	TRBV28	TRBJ1-2	16	TRBD1	TGTGCCAGCAGCACCGGACAGGGGGCGACGGTTTTTCGCTACACCTTC	CASSTGQGATVFRYTF
.	TRBV10-3	TRBJ2-1	11	.	TGTGCCATCAGTGATTCTGATGAGCAGTTCTTC	CAISDSDEQFF
.	TRBV27	TRBJ2-1	16	TRBD2	TGTGCCAGCAGTACATTAGCGGGAGGCGACTACAATGAGCAGTTCTTC	CASSTLAGGDYNEQFF
.	TRBV10-3	TRBJ2-3	16	TRBD2	TGTGCCATCAGTGAGTCTAGCGGGAGGCAGGTAGATACGCAGTATTTT	CAISESSGRQVDTQYF
.	TRBV7-9	TRBJ2-1	15	.	TGTGCCAGCAGCTTAGCGCTGGAGTCGACGAATGAGCAGTTCTTC	CASSLALESTNEQFF
.	TRBV2	TRBJ2-1	15	.	TGTGCCAGCCCCGGGGCCGGCCCTAGCGACGGTGAGCAGTTCTTC	CASPGAGPSDGEQFF
.	TRBV4-3	TRBJ2-1	16	TRBD2	TGCGCCAGCAGCCAGGAATCTAGCGGGGTCTACAATGAGCAGTTCTTC	CASSQESSGVYNEQFF
.	TRBV10-3	TRBJ2-5	13	TRBD1	TGTGCCATCAGTGAAGGGGGCGGGGAGACCCAGTACTTC	CAISEGGGETQYF
.	TRBV9	TRBJ2-1	16	.	TGTGCCAGCAGCGTGGGCCCAGGGACCGGGTTCGATGAGCAGTTCTTC	CASSVGPGTGFDEQFF
.	TRBV2	TRBJ2-7	14	TRBD2	TGTGCCAGCAGTGGTGCTAGCGGCACCTACGAGCAGTACTTC	CASSGASGTYEQYF
.	TRBV7-2	TRBJ1-1	15	.	TGTGCCAGCAGCTTAGTTAGCGCGCTTGGTACTGAAGCTTTCTTT	CASSLVSALGTEAFF
once	TRBV7-6	TRBJ1-4	17	TRBD1	TGTGCCAGCAGCCAAGGACAGGGTGTGCGAACTAATGAAAAACTGTTTTTT	CASSQGQGVRTNEKLFF
.	TRBV28	TRBJ1-3	16	.	TGTGCCAGCATACCCGGGGGGGGTACGGGAAAAAACACCATATATTTT	CASIPGGGTGKNTIYF
.	TRBV29-1	TRBJ2-1	13	TRBD2	TGCAGCGGATATAGCGGGAAATACAATGAGCAGTTCTTC	CSGYSGKYNEQFF
.	TRBV27	TRBJ1-2	14	.	TGTGCCAGCAGCTCTGACCTGCTGTTAGGTGGCTACACCTTC	CASSSDLLLGGYTF
.	TRBV5-1	TRBJ2-3	16	.	TGCGCCAGTTTCGACATACGCGGAGGGGGCACAGATACGCAGTATTTT	CASFDIRGGGTDTQYF
.	TRBV14	TRBJ1-2	16	.	TGTGCCAGCAGCCAAGTGAACAGGGTCGGTAGCTATGGCTACACCTTC	CASSQVNRVGSYGYTF
.	TRBV28	TRBJ2-6	15	.	TGTGCCAGCAGAAGGGCGGGGTCTGGGGCCAACGTCCTGACTTTC	CASRRAGSGANVLTF
.	TRBV6-4	TRBJ1-2	13	.	TGTGCCAGCAGTGACTCCGGGACACATGGCTACACCTTC	CASSDSGTHGYTF
.	TRBV7-2	TRBJ2-7	15	TRBD2	TGTGCCAGCAGCTTATTGACTAGCGGGACCGGCGAGCAGTACTTC	CASSLLTSGTGEQYF
.	TRBV5-1	TRBJ2-6	16	.	TGCGCCAGCAGCTTTTGGGGTCCCGGAGGGGCCAACGTCCTGACTTTC	CASSFWGPGGANVLTF
.	TRBV5-4	TRBJ1-6	11	.	TGTGCCAGCAGCCTCAATTCACCCCTCCACTTT	CASSLNSPLHF
few	TRBV7-9	TRBJ2-1	14	.	TGTGCCAGCAGCCCAGCTAACTCTTACAATGAGCAGTTCTTC	CASSPANSYNEQFF
.	TRBV2	TRBJ2-1	12	.	TGTGCCGGTGGTCGAGTCGGCAATGAGCAGTTCTTC	CAGGRVGNEQFF
.	TRBV19	TRBJ2-1	14	.	TGTGCCAGTACAAGGGTCGGGACCACCAATGAGCAGTTCTTC	CASTRVGTTNEQFF
.	TRBV28	TRBJ1-6	14	TRBD1	TGTGCCAGCGAGGGACAGGGGACAAATTCACCCCTCCACTTT	CASEGQGTNSPLHF
.	TRBV2	TRBJ2-5	11	.	TGTGCCAGCGAGTACCAAGAGACCCAGTACTTC	CASEYQETQYF
few	TRBV5-1	TRBJ1-1	13	.	TGCGCCAGCGGATTACAGGAGAACACTGAAGCTTTCTTT	CASGLQENTEAFF
.	TRBV7-9	TRBJ1-1	12	.	TGTGCCAGCAGCTTTGGGAGCACTGAAGCTTTCTTT	CASSFGSTEAFF
.	TRBV7-2	TRBJ2-2	15	TRBD1	TGTGCCAGCAGCTCCCGGACAGGCAACACCGGGGAGCTGTTTTTT	CASSSRTGNTGELFF
.	TRBV19	TRBJ2-3	15	TRBD2	TGTGCCAGTAGGGGGCTAGCGGGCGGCACAGATACGCAGTATTTT	CASRGLAGGTDTQYF
few	TRBV2	TRBJ2-7	14	.	TGTGCCAGCAGTGAACAGGGGGGTTCGTACGAGCAGTACTTC	CASSEQGGSYEQYF
few	TRBV7-2	TRBJ2-7	14	.	TGTGCCAGCAGCTCCCAGGGGGGGGTGTACGAGCAGTACTTC	CASSSQGGVYEQYF
few	TRBV9	TRBJ1-1	16	.	TGTGCCAGCAGCGTATACCCTCGGGAAGGGAACACTGAAGCTTTCTTT	CASSVYPREGNTEAFF
.	TRBV5-1	TRBJ2-1	13	.	TGCGCCAGCAGCTCGCGGCGGGGCAGCGAGCAGTTCTTC	CASSSRRGSEQFF
once	TRBV19	TRBJ2-6	15	.	TGTGCCAGTAGTCCCGGACAGTCTGGGGCCAACGTCCTGACTTTC	CASSPGQSGANVLTF
few	TRBV5-6	TRBJ2-5	13	.	TGTGCCAGCAGCTTGTCCAACCAAGAGACCCAGTACTTC	CASSLSNQETQYF
.	TRBV6-1	TRBJ1-4	15	TRBD1	TGTGCCAGCAGAGATATACAGGGGGCGGTTGAAAAACTGTTTTTT	CASRDIQGAVEKLFF
.	TRBV28	TRBJ1-2	14	.	TGTGCCAGCAGTCAACCTGGACCGGGGGGGAGGTACACCTTC	CASSQPGPGGRYTF
few	TRBV5-4	TRBJ2-3	16	TRBD2	TGTGCCAGCAGCACGGGACTAGCGGGAGTCACAGATACGCAGTATTTT	CASSTGLAGVTDTQYF